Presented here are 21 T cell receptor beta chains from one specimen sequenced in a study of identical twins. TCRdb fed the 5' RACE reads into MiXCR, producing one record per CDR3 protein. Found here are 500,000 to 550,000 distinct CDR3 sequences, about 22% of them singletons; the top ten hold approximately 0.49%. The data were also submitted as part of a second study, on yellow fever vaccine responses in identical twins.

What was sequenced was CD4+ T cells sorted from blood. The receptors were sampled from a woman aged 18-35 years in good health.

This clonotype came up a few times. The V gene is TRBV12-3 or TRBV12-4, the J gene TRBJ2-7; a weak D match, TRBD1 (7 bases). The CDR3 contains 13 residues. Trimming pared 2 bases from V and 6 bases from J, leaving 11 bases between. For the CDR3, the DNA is TGTGCCAGCAGTTTAAGGCAGGGGGGCGAGCAGTACTTC. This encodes CASSLRQGGEQYF.

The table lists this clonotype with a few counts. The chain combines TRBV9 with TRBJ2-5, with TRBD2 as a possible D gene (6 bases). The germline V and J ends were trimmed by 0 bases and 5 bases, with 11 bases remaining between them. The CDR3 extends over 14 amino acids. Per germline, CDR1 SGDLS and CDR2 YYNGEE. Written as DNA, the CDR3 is TGTGCCAGCAGCGTAGGGAGTGGAGGGGAGACCCAGTACTTC. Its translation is CASSVGSGGETQYF. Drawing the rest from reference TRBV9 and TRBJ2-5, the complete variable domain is DSGVTQTPKHLITATGQRVTLRCSPRSGDLSVYWYQQSLDQGLQFLIQYYNGEERAKGNILERFSAQQFPDLHSELNLSSLELGDSALYFCASSVGSGGETQYFGPGTRLLVL.

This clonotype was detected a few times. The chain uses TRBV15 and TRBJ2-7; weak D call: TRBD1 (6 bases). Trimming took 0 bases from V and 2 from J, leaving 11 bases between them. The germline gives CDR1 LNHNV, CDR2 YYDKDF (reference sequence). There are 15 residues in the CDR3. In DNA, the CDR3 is TGTGCCACCAGCAGAGATAAAGGGACACCCTACGAGCAGTACGTC. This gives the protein CATSRDKGTPYEQYV.

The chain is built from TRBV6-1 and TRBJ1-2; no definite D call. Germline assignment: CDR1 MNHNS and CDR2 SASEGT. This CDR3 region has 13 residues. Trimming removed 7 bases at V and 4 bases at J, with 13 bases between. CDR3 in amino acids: CASTPGAFYGYTF. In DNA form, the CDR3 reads TGTGCCAGCACCCCGGGAGCCTTCTATGGCTACACCTTC.

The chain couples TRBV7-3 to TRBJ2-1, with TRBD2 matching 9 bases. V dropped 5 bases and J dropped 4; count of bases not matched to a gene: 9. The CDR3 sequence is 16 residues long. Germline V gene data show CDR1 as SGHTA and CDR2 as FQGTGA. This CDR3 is CASSPGGAGGYNEQFF. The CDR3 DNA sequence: TGTGCCAGCAGCCCCGGCGGAGCGGGAGGTTACAATGAGCAGTTCTTC.

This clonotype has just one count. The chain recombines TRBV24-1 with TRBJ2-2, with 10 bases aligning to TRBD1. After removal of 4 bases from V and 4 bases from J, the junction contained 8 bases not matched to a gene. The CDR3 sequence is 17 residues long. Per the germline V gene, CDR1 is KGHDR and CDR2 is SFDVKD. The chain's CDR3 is CATSDPGQGKGTGELFF. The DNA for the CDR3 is TGTGCCACCAGTGACCCGGGACAGGGGAAGGGCACCGGGGAGCTGTTTTTT.

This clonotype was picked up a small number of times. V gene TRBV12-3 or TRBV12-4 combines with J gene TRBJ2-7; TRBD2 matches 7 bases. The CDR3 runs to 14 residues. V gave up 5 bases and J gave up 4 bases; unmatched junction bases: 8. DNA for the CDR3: TGTGCCAGCAGTCCCAACGGGGGGACGTACGAGCAGTACTTC. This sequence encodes CASSPNGGTYEQYF.

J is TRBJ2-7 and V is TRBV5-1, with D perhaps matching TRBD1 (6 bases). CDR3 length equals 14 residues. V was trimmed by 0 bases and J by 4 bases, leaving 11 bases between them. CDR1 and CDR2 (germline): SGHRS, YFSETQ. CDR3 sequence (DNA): TGCGCCAGCAGCTTGGGGGACACCTCTTACGAGCAGTACTTC. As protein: CASSLGDTSYEQYF.

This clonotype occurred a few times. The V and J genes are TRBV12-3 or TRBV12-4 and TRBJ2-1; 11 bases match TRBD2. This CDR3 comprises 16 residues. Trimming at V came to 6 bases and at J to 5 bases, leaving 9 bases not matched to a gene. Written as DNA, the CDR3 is TGTGCCAGCAGCCCGCTACTAGCGGGAGTCCACAATGAGCAGTTCTTC. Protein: CASSPLLAGVHNEQFF.

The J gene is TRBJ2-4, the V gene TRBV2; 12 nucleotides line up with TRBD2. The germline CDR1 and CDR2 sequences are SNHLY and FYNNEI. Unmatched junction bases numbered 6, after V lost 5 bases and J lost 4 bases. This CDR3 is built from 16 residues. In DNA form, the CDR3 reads TGTGCCAGCAGTACAAGACTAGCGGGAGAGAAAAACATTCAGTACTTC. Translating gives CASSTRLAGEKNIQYF.

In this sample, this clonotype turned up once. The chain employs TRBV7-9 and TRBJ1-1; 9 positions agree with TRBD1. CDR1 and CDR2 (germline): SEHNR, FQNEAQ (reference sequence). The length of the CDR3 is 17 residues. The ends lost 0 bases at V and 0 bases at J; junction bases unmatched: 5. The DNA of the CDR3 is TGTGCCAGCAGCTTAGCCCCGGGACAGGGACTGAACACTGAAGCTTTCTTT. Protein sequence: CASSLAPGQGLNTEAFF.

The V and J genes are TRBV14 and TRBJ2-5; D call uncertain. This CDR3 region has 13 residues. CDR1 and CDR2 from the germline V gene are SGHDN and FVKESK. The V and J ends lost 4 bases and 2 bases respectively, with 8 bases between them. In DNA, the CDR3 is TGTGCCAGCAGCCGATTCCCGCAAGAGACCCAGTACTTC. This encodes CASSRFPQETQYF. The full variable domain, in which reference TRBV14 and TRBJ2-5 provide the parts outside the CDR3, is EAGVTQFPSHSVIEKGQTVTLRCDPISGHDNLYWYRRVMGKEIKFLLHFVKESKQDESGMPNNRFLAERTGGTYSTLKVQPAELEDSGVYFCASSRFPQETQYFGPGTRLLVL.

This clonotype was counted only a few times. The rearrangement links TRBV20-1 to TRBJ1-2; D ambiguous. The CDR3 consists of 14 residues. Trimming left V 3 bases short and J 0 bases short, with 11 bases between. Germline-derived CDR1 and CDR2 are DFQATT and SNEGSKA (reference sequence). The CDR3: CSASDVQANYGYTF. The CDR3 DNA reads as TGCAGTGCTAGTGATGTTCAGGCTAACTATGGCTACACCTTC.

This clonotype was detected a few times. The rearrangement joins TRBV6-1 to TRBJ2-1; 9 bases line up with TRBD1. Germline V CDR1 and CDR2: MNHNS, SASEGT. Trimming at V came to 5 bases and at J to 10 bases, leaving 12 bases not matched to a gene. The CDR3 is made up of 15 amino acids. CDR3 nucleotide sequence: TGTGCCAGCAGTCCCGGGGACAGGGTGGCCGACGAGCAGTTCTTC. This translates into CASSPGDRVADEQFF.

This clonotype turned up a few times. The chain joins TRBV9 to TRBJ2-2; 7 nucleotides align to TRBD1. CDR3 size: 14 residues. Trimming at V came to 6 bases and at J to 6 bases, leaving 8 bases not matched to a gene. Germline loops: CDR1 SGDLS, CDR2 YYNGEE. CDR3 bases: TGTGCCAGCAACGTGAAACAGGGGTCCGGGGAGCTGTTTTTT. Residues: CASNVKQGSGELFF.

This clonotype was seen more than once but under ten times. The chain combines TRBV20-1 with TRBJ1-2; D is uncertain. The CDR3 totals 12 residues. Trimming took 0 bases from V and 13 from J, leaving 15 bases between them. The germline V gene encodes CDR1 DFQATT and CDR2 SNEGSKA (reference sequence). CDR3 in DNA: TGCAGTGCTAGAGACCCAACACGGGAATGCACCTTC. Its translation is CSARDPTRECTF.

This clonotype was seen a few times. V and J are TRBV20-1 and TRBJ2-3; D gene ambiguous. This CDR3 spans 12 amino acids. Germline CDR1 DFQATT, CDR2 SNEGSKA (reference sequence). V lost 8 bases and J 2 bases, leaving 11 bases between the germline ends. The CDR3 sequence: CSFVKPTDTQYF. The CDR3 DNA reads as TGCAGTTTCGTGAAGCCCACAGATACGCAGTATTTT.

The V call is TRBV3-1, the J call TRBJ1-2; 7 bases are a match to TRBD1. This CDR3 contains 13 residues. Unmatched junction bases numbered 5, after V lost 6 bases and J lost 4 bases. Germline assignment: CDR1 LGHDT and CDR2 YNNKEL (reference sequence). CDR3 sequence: CASRQTGAYGYTF. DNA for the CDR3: TGTGCCAGCAGACAAACAGGGGCCTATGGCTACACCTTC.

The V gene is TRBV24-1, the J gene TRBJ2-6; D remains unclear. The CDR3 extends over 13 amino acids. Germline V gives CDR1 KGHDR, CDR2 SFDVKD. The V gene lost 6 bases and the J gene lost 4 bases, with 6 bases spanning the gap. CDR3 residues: CATSHSGANVLTF. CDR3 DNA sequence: TGTGCCACCAGTCATTCCGGGGCCAACGTCCTGACTTTC.

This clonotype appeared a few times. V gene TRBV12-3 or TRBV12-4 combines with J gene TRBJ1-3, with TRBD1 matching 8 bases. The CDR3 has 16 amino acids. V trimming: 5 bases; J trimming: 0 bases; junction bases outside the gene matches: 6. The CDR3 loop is CASSLQGAISGNTIYF. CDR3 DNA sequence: TGTGCCAGCAGTCTCCAGGGGGCGATCTCTGGAAACACCATATATTTT.

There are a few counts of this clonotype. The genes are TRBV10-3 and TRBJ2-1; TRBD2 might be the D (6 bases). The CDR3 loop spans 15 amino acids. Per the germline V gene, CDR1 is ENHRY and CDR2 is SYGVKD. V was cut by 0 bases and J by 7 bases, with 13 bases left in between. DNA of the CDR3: TGTGCCATCAGTGAGTCCCCGGGACTCCAAAATGAGCAGTTCTTC. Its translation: CAISESPGLQNEQFF.